The entry below gives a single T cell receptor (beta chain) sequence along with its context. Its antigen has not been determined. No clone much larger than this one lies a single base away; base qualities are absent. Explained via the paper, the time point label denotes: baseline before oral tofacitinib. Peripheral blood and lesional scalp punch biopsies were obtained from patients with alopecia areata. PBMCs were separated by density centrifugation and stained for CD3, CD4 and CD8, after which CD4+ and CD8+ T cells were sorted on a FACSAria. The source of the sample is a study of CD8+ T cells in alopecia areata (dated by TCRdb to 2016 to 2019). For context, the study as a whole: Treated patients were enrolled in an open-label pilot trial of oral tofacitinib at 5 to 10 mg twice daily for moderate-to-severe alopecia areata. RNA came from the PAXgene miRNA kit for fixed scalp, the miRNeasy kit for PBMCs, and the RNeasy kit for mouse skin. On the human side, TCRbeta sequencing was run on scalp tissue and on sorted CD4+ and CD8+ peripheral blood T cells from healthy controls and from alopecia areata patients with either patchy or totalis/universalis disease. Clonality in the scalp was compared among normal scalp (n=4), patchy alopecia areata scalp (n=8), and alopecia totalis/universalis scalp (n=8). TCRbeta CDR3 regions were amplified by immunoSEQ multiplex PCR using 35 Vbeta forward and 13 Jbeta reverse primers. To study T cell clonal expansion in alopecia areata, the researchers applied high-throughput TCRbeta sequencing to both the C3H/HeJ mouse model and human patients. Biopsies were taken from tofacitinib-treated patients at baseline and at 4 and 24 weeks of treatment, and a later scalp biopsy was taken in several of the tofacitinib-treated patients. Patients received tofacitinib for 6 to 18 months and were then followed off drug for 6 months to check for delayed response and recurrence.

What the authors observed across the whole study: Unlike mouse skin, which is dominated by gammadelta T cells, normal human skin has resident alphabeta T cells that are also sequenced, and this complicates analysis of the scalp TCR repertoire. Compared with normal scalp, lesional scalp had higher clonality and more expanded CD8+ clones, particularly in alopecia totalis/universalis, a pattern that suggests antigenic drive. Shared TCR sequences between patients were less evident than in mice, which may be partly attributable to HLA diversity in the patient population.

The library was built by means of the immunoSEQ multiplex PCR assay. RNA was extracted from all samples and reverse transcribed into cDNA as template for TCR sequencing. First-strand cDNA was synthesized with SuperScript III using a 2:1 mix of oligo-dT and random hexamers. Amplification bias was assessed with a synthetic immune receptor repertoire, and residual bias was removed computationally. As for the original processing: Raw reads were preprocessed to remove errors, and CDR3 was defined by IMGT conventions from the conserved cysteine to phenylalanine. To get clonality, Shannon entropy was normalized by log2 of the number of productive unique TCRs and the result was subtracted from 1. CD4 or CD8 identity of scalp clones was inferred by cross-referencing scalp TCRbeta sequences with sorted blood CD4 and CD8 repertoires. Sourced from immuneACCESS, this table was stored by TCRdb with only in-frame sequences that have V and J called. A share of the clones is absent; for the studies checked, an unresolved V gene accounts for under half, and the remainder has no known explanation. D and trimming were read from the DNA, whereas the V and J calls and clone size are those reported in that table. This sample comprises over 50,000 clones, approximately 43% of them detected only once. The ten largest clones take up 17% of the sample.

Sequenced material: CD8+ T cells sorted from blood, taken at week 0. This clonotype originated in a human donor with alopecia areata.

The CDR3 amino acid sequence is: CSVEYSGTPYEQYF. The DNA sequence follows: TGCAGCGTTGAATATAGCGGGACCCCCTACGAGCAGTACTTC. Rearrangement joined TRBV29-1 to TRBJ2-7, with 8 middle bases fitting TRBD2. The germline V and J ends show losses of 2 bases and 2 bases respectively, and no gene match explains 5 bases of the junction. From the cysteine through the phenylalanine, the CDR3 covers 14 amino acids. Only the CDR3 portion is preserved as DNA: 42 bases, with reading frame beginning at the first base. CDR1 SQVTM and CDR2 ANQGSEA are derived from the germline V gene.